This TCR beta chain was obtained from a study of blood T cell repertoires in COVID-19. At the level of the study: Material from acute and convalescent COVID-19 was sourced from the United States, Italy and Spain.

Libraries were prepared by immunoSEQ multiplex PCR; TCRdb keeps only in-frame clonotypes and omits some of them. The sample lists roughly 300,000 clones, roughly 90% seen once, with 0.95% to 1.2% in the top ten. Germline V lookup: CDR1 DFQATT, CDR2 SNEGSKA (reference sequence). The V and J ends lost 3 bases and 2 bases, in that order; junction bases with no gene match: 5. This CDR3 has 14 amino acids. For recovered donors of Cohort 3, there were two negative PCRs, clearance, or symptom resolution. This TCR derives from a woman under 40 who had recovered from COVID-19. Sequenced input: PBMCs or T cells enriched from blood (not recorded which). This chain joins TRBV20-1 and TRBJ2-7; 9 bases fit TRBD1. CDR3 DNA: TGCAGTGCTAGTAGGGACAGGGCGCCCTACGAGCAGTACTTC. Its translation is CSASRDRAPYEQYF.